These T cell receptor beta chains were read from a single sample in a study of T-cell reconstitution after alpha-beta-depleted transplantation in children. TCRdb fed the PCR reads into MiXCR, producing one record per CDR3 protein. Altogether about 400,000 distinct CDR3 sequences are present, 20% being singletons, with the ten largest covering around 3.9%. Specimen: PBMCs from the stem cell graft donor, collected from the stem cell graft. These receptors all come from a human donor who donated a stem cell graft to a child with acute myeloid leukemia. Both conserved end residues are part of each CDR3. A D gene is named only where the DNA matches it firmly. Clone size is shown for a subset of rows, as once, few, many or a class of expanded clone.

TRBV4-3	TRBJ2-5	TRBD1	few	CASSQDTRGPKETQYF	TGCGCCAGCAGCCAAGATACCAGGGGGCCCAAAGAGACCCAGTACTTC
TRBV27	TRBJ2-1	TRBD2	many	CASSLFVSGTYNEQFF	TGTGCCAGCAGTTTATTTGTTAGCGGGACCTACAATGAGCAGTTCTTC
TRBV5-1	TRBJ2-7	.	.	CASSPRFGGEQYF	TGCGCCAGCAGCCCCAGGTTTGGCGGCGAGCAGTACTTC
TRBV29-1	TRBJ2-7	TRBD1	.	CSVRSSGTGGREQYF	TGCAGCGTTCGGTCTTCCGGGACAGGGGGCCGCGAGCAGTACTTC
TRBV4-1	TRBJ1-2	TRBD1	few	CASSQDDRGVGYTF	TGCGCCAGCAGCCAAGACGACAGGGGGGTTGGCTACACCTTC
TRBV7-8	TRBJ2-2	.	many	CASSLAGNTGELFF	TGTGCCAGCAGCTTAGCGGGGAACACCGGGGAGCTGTTTTTT
TRBV3-1	TRBJ2-1	.	.	CASSQAIDGNNEQFF	TGTGCCAGCAGCCAAGCGATAGATGGGAACAATGAGCAGTTCTTC
TRBV29-1	TRBJ2-5	TRBD1	few	CSVDAGGAGETQYF	TGCAGCGTCGACGCAGGGGGCGCAGGGGAGACCCAGTACTTC
TRBV4-3	TRBJ1-1	TRBD1	many	CASKKTGVGEAFF	TGCGCCAGCAAAAAGACAGGGGTGGGTGAAGCTTTCTTT
TRBV4-1	TRBJ2-6	.	many	CASSAQASGANVLTF	TGCGCCAGCAGCGCTCAAGCCTCTGGGGCCAACGTCCTGACTTTC
TRBV3-1	TRBJ2-7	.	.	CASSQVTTSYEQYF	TGTGCCAGCAGCCAAGTAACCACCTCCTACGAGCAGTACTTC
TRBV29-1	TRBJ2-1	.	many	CSVSIGEQFF	TGCAGCGTCAGTATCGGTGAGCAGTTCTTC
TRBV9	TRBJ2-1	.	many	CASSPSPGSSGNEQFF	TGTGCCAGCAGCCCTTCCCCCGGGTCCTCCGGCAATGAGCAGTTCTTC
TRBV5-1	TRBJ2-2	.	.	CASSLKDAYGELFF	TGCGCCAGCAGCTTGAAGGATGCGTACGGGGAGCTGTTTTTT
TRBV28	TRBJ2-1	.	many	CASSKDPYNEQFF	TGTGCCAGCAGTAAGGACCCCTACAATGAGCAGTTCTTC
TRBV28	TRBJ2-1	TRBD2	few	CASRTPSGRNNEQFF	TGTGCCAGCCGTACTCCTAGCGGGAGAAACAATGAGCAGTTCTTC
TRBV6-1	TRBJ2-1	.	few	CASSDRVHEQFF	TGTGCCAGCAGTGACAGGGTCCATGAGCAGTTCTTC
TRBV20-1	TRBJ2-7	.	.	CSASPGASYEQYF	TGCAGTGCTAGCCCGGGGGCCTCCTACGAGCAGTACTTC
TRBV20-1	TRBJ2-7	.	.	CSANNYRVPYEQYF	TGCAGTGCTAACAACTACCGAGTCCCCTACGAGCAGTACTTC
TRBV4-1	TRBJ2-2	.	.	CASSQGQAYTGELFF	TGCGCCAGCAGCCAAGGTCAGGCATACACCGGGGAGCTGTTTTTT
TRBV18	TRBJ2-1	.	few	CASSPKPRSFDNEQFF	TGTGCCAGCTCACCCAAACCTAGATCGTTCGACAATGAGCAGTTCTTC
TRBV29-1	TRBJ1-4	.	few	CSVSLATNEKLFF	TGCAGCGTTTCTCTGGCAACTAATGAAAAACTGTTTTTT
TRBV28	TRBJ1-2	.	.	CASRFGITETYGYTF	TGTGCCAGCAGATTCGGTATTACGGAGACCTATGGCTACACCTTC
TRBV4-3	TRBJ2-2	TRBD2	.	CASSQTSGSFKGELFF	TGCGCCAGCAGCCAGACTAGCGGGAGCTTCAAGGGGGAGCTGTTTTTT
TRBV4-1	TRBJ1-2	.	few	CASSQGPTVDYGYTF	TGCGCCAGCAGCCAAGGGCCTACAGTCGACTATGGCTACACCTTC
TRBV19	TRBJ2-3	.	few	CASSGTGETDTQYF	TGTGCCAGTAGTGGTACGGGAGAAACAGATACGCAGTATTTT
TRBV28	TRBJ2-7	.	few	CASSLPGTERSEQYF	TGTGCCAGCAGTTTACCGGGGACGGAAAGGTCCGAGCAGTACTTC
TRBV21-1	TRBJ2-7	.	few	CASTRQGYYEGPYEQYF	TGTGCCAGCACCCGGCAGGGGTACTACGAGGGGCCCTACGAGCAGTACTTC
TRBV5-1	TRBJ2-7	TRBD2	many	CASCRASGSYEQYF	TGCGCCAGCTGTCGAGCTAGCGGATCCTACGAGCAGTACTTC
TRBV5-1	TRBJ2-2	.	.	CASSLVGVGNTGELFF	TGCGCCAGCAGCCTGGTTGGAGTTGGGAACACCGGGGAGCTGTTTTTT
TRBV10-1	TRBJ2-7	.	few	CASSDTGMGSYEQYF	TGCGCCAGCAGTGATACAGGAATGGGATCCTACGAGCAGTACTTC
TRBV5-1	TRBJ2-5	TRBD1	many	CASSFGTGPETQYF	TGCGCCAGCAGCTTTGGGACAGGCCCAGAGACCCAGTACTTC
TRBV20-1	TRBJ2-1	.	.	CSARDSSHRRNEQFF	TGCAGTGCTAGAGATTCTAGTCATCGGCGCAATGAGCAGTTCTTC
TRBV9	TRBJ2-3	TRBD2	few	CASSVSTSGAVTQYF	TGTGCCAGCAGCGTCTCGACTAGCGGAGCGGTTACGCAGTATTTT
TRBV20-1	TRBJ2-2	.	few	CSAPIRGNTGELFF	TGCAGTGCCCCCATCAGGGGGAACACCGGGGAGCTGTTTTTT
TRBV7-8	TRBJ2-1	.	.	CASSPRTKNNEQFF	TGTGCCAGCAGCCCACGGACTAAAAACAATGAGCAGTTCTTC
TRBV7-2	TRBJ2-7	TRBD2	.	CASSLGTSQTYEQYF	TGTGCCAGCAGCTTAGGGACTAGCCAAACCTACGAGCAGTACTTC
TRBV7-9	TRBJ2-3	TRBD2	.	CASSSWGGDTQYF	TGTGCCAGCAGCTCCTGGGGGGGTGATACGCAGTATTTT
TRBV20-1	TRBJ1-2	TRBD1	many	CSAGYYGQADYGYTF	TGCAGTGCCGGATACTACGGACAGGCGGACTATGGCTACACCTTC
TRBV7-9	TRBJ2-1	TRBD1	.	CASSLAKGAAYNEQFF	TGTGCCAGCAGCTTAGCGAAGGGGGCCGCCTACAATGAGCAGTTCTTC
TRBV15	TRBJ2-5	.	few	CATSRTLVETQYF	TGTGCCACCAGCAGAACACTTGTGGAGACCCAGTACTTC
TRBV4-1	TRBJ2-7	.	.	CASSQDLTGRYEQYF	TGCGCCAGCAGCCAAGATCTGACAGGGAGGTACGAGCAGTACTTC
TRBV5-1	TRBJ2-1	.	.	CASSPGEGLSYNEQFF	TGCGCCAGCAGCCCAGGTGAGGGTCTCTCCTACAATGAGCAGTTCTTC
TRBV15	TRBJ2-1	TRBD1	.	CATSRGGNRGLYNEQFF	TGTGCCACCAGCAGAGGGGGAAACAGGGGCCTCTACAATGAGCAGTTCTTC
TRBV12-3/TRBV12-4	TRBJ2-5	.	.	CASSLRQPEGTQYF	TGTGCCAGCAGTTTACGACAGCCTGAGGGGACCCAGTACTTC
TRBV5-1	TRBJ2-6	.	.	CASSFNPPDRDFSGANVLTF	TGCGCCAGCAGCTTCAACCCCCCGGACAGAGACTTCTCTGGGGCCAACGTCCTGACTTTC
TRBV20-1	TRBJ2-7	TRBD2	.	CSARNPRLAGTYEQYF	TGCAGTGCTAGAAACCCCCGGCTAGCGGGAACCTACGAGCAGTACTTC
TRBV5-4	TRBJ2-1	.	many	CASSGQLTVYNEQFF	TGTGCCAGCAGCGGCCAACTGACTGTCTACAATGAGCAGTTCTTC
TRBV7-8	TRBJ2-7	TRBD2	few	CASSRGGGPAYEQYF	TGTGCCAGCAGCCGGGGGGGGGGACCGGCCTACGAGCAGTACTTC
TRBV11-1	TRBJ2-1	.	.	CASSIETSRGRKFYNEQFF	TGTGCCAGCAGCATAGAGACTAGCAGGGGACGTAAATTCTACAATGAGCAGTTCTTC
TRBV28	TRBJ2-7	.	many	CASKRTSTYEQYF	TGTGCCAGCAAAAGGACTTCCACCTACGAGCAGTACTTC
TRBV4-2	TRBJ2-1	TRBD2	few	CASSILAGEGGYNEQFF	TGTGCCAGCAGCATCCTAGCGGGAGAGGGGGGTTACAATGAGCAGTTCTTC
TRBV6-1	TRBJ2-7	TRBD2	.	CASTPEGGREFYEQYF	TGTGCCAGCACCCCGGAGGGTGGGCGGGAGTTCTACGAGCAGTACTTC
TRBV7-9	TRBJ2-5	TRBD2	few	CASSPRGVAGKGTQYF	TGTGCCAGCAGCCCCAGAGGGGTAGCGGGAAAGGGGACCCAGTACTTC
TRBV12-3/TRBV12-4	TRBJ2-7	.	.	CASSLWTSSYEQYF	TGTGCCAGCAGTTTGTGGACCAGCTCCTACGAGCAGTACTTC
TRBV7-2	TRBJ2-7	TRBD2	.	CASSFPFGTSGINEQYF	TGTGCCAGCAGCTTTCCGTTCGGGACTAGCGGGATCAACGAGCAGTACTTC
TRBV6-5	TRBJ1-1	.	many	CASSYSISSLDTEAFF	TGTGCCAGCAGTTACTCGATTTCCAGCCTGGACACTGAAGCTTTCTTT